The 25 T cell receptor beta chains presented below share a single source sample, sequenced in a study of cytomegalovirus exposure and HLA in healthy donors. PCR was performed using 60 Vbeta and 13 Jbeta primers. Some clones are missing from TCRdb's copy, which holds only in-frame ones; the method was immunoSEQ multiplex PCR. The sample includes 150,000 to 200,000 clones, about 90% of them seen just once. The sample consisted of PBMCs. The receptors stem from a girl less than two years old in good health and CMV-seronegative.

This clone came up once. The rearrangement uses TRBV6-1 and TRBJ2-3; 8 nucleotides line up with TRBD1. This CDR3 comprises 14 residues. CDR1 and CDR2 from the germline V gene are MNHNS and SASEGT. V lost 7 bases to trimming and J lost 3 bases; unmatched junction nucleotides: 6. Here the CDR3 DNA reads TGTGCCAGCAAACGGGACAGGTTAACAGATACGCAGTATTTT. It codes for CASKRDRLTDTQYF.

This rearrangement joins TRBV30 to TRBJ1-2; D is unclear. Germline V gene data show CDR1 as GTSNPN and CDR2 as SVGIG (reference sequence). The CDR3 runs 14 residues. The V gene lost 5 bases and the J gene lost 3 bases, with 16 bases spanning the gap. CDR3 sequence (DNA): TGTGCCTGGCGACGGGGAGAACGGTACTATGGCTACACCTTC. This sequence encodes CAWRRGERYYGYTF. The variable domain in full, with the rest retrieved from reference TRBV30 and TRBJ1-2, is SQTIHQWPATLVQPVGSPLSLECTVEGTSNPNLYWYRQAAGRGLQLLFYSVGIGQISSEVPQNLSASRPQDRQFILSSKKLLLSDSGFYLCAWRRGERYYGYTFGSGTRLTVV.

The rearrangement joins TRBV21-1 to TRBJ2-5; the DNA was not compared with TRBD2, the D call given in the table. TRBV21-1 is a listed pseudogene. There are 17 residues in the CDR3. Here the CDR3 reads CASSKAEATRPQETQYF. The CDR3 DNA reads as TGTGCCAGCAGCAAAGCGGAGGCTACTAGGCCTCAAGAGACCCAGTACTTC.

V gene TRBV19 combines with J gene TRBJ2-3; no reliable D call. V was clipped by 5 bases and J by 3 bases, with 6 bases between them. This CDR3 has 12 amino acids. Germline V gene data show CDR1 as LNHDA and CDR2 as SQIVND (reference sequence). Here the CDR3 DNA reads TGTGCCAGTAGTGCCAGGACAGATACGCAGTATTTT. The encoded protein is CASSARTDTQYF.

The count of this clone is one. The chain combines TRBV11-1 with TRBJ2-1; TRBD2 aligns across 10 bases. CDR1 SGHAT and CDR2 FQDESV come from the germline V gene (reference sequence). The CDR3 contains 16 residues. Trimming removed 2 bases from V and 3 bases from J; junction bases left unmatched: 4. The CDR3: CASSLRGTSDYNEQFF. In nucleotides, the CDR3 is TGTGCCAGCAGCTTAAGGGGGACTAGCGACTACAATGAGCAGTTCTTC.

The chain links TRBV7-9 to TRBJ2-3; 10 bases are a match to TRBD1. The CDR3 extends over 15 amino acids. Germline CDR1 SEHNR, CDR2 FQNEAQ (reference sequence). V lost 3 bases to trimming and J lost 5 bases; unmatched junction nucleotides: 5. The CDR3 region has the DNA TGTGCCAGCAGCTTGTGGGGACAGGGGAGAGATACGCAGTATTTT. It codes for CASSLWGQGRDTQYF.

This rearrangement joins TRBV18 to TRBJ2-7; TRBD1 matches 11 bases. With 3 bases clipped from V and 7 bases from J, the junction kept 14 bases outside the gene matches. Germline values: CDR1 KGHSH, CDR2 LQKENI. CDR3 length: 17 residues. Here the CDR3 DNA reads TGTGCCAGCTCACCGCAATTATCGGGACAGGGGGGATGGGAGCAGTACTTC. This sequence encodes CASSPQLSGQGGWEQYF.

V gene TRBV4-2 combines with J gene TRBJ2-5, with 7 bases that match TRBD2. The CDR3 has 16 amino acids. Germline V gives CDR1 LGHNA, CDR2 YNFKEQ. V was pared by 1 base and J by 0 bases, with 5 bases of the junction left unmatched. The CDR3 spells CASSQGSLANQETQYF. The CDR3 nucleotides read TGTGCCAGCAGCCAAGGGTCACTAGCGAACCAAGAGACCCAGTACTTC.

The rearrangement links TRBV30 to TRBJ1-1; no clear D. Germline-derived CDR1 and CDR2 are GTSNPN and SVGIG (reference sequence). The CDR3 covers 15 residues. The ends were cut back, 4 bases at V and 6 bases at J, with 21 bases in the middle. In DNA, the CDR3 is TGTGCCTGGACCAAGGGAACCGAATTGCGGGCTGAAGCTTTCTTT. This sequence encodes CAWTKGTELRAEAFF.

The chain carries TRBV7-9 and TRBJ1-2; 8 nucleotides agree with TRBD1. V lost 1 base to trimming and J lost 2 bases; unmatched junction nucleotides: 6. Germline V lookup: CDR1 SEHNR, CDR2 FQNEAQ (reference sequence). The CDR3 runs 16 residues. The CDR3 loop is CASSLGRTGTNYGYTF. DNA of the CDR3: TGTGCCAGCAGCTTAGGCAGGACAGGGACCAACTATGGCTACACCTTC.

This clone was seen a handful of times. For the CDR3, the DNA is TGTGCCAGCAGCCCGACTAGCGGGAGGGCCTCAGATACGCAGTATTTT. Protein: CASSPTSGRASDTQYF. This chain connects TRBV5-4 to TRBJ2-3; 14 nucleotides match TRBD2. The length of the CDR3 is 16 residues. Germline values: CDR1 SGHNT, CDR2 YYREEE (reference sequence). V trimming: 4 bases; J trimming: 4 bases; junction bases outside the gene matches: 5.

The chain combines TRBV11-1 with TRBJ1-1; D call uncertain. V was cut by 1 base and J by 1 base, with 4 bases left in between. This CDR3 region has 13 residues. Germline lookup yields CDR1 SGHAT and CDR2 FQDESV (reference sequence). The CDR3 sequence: CASSLVQNTEAFF. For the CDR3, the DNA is TGTGCCAGCAGCTTAGTACAGAACACTGAAGCTTTCTTT.

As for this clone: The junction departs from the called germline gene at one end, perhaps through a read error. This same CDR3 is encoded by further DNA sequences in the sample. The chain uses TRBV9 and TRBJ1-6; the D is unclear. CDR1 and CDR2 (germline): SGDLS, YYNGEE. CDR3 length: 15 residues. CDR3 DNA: TGCGCCAGCAGCCCCGAGGGCTTTAATAATTCACCCCTCCACTTT. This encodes CASSPEGFNNSPLHF.

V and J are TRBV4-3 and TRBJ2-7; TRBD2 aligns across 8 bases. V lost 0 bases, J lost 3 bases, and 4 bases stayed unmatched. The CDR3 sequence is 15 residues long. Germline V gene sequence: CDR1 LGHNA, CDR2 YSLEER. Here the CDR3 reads CASSQEAGELYEQYF. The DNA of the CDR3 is TGCGCCAGCAGCCAAGAAGCGGGAGAGCTCTACGAGCAGTACTTC.

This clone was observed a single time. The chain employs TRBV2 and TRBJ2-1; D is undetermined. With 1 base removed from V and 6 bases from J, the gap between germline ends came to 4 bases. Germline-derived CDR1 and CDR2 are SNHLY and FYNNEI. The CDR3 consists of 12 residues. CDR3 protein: CASSEGGNEQFF. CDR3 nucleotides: TGTGCCAGCAGTGAAGGCGGCAATGAGCAGTTCTTC.

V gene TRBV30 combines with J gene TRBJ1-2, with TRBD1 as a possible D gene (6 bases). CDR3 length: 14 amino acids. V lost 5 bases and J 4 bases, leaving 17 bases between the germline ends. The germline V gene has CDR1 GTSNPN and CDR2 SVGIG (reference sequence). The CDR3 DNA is TGTGCCTGGCTCCGGAACAGGGATGGCTATGGCTACACCTTC. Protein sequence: CAWLRNRDGYGYTF.

The CDR3 bases are TGTGCCAGCTCCGATAGGGGGAAGCAGTACTTC. This gives the protein CASSDRGKQYF. The rearrangement joins TRBV28 to TRBJ2-7; possible D gene TRBD1, 6 bases. This CDR3 region has 11 residues. CDR1 is MDHEN, CDR2 SYDVKM, per germline. The V end lost 8 bases, the J end lost 8 bases, and 13 bases lay between the germline ends.

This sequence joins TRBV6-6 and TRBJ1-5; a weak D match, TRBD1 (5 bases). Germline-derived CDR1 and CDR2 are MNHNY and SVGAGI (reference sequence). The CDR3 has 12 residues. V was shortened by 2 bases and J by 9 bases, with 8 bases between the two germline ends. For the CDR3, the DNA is TGTGCCAGCAGTTACGGAAGGGGGCCCCAGCATTTT. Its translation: CASSYGRGPQHF.

The CDR3 reads CASSFSGSGNTIYF. Written as DNA, the CDR3 is TGTGCCAGCAGCTTTTCAGGATCTGGAAACACCATATATTTT. The genes are TRBV5-6 and TRBJ1-3, with no clear D. Looked up from germline, CDR1 is SGHDT and CDR2 is YYEEEE. V was trimmed by 2 bases and J by 1 base, leaving 7 bases between them. This CDR3 is 14 amino acids long.

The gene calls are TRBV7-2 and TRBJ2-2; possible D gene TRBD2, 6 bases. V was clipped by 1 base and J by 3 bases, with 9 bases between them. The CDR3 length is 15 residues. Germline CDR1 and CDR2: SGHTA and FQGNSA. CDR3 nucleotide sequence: TGTGCCAGCAGCTTAGACAGCGGGTACACCGGGGAGCTGTTTTTT. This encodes CASSLDSGYTGELFF.

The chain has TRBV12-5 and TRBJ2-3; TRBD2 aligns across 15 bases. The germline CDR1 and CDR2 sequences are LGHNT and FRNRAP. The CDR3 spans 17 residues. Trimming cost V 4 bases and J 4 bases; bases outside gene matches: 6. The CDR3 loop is CASGSGTSGGLADTQYF. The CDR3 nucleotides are TGTGCTAGTGGTTCCGGGACTAGCGGGGGGCTGGCAGATACGCAGTATTTT.

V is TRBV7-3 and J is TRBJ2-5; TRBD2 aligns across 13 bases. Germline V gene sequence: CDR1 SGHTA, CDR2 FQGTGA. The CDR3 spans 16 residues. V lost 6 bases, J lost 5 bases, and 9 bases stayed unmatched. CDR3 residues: CASSFTGLAGRETQYF. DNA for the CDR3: TGTGCCAGCAGTTTCACGGGACTAGCGGGGCGGGAGACCCAGTACTTC. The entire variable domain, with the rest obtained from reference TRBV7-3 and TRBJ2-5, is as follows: GAGVSQTPSNKVTEKGKYVELRCDPISGHTALYWYRQSLGQGPEFLIYFQGTGAADDSGLPNDRFFAVRPEGSVSTLKIQRTERGDSAVYLCASSFTGLAGRETQYFGPGTRLLVL.

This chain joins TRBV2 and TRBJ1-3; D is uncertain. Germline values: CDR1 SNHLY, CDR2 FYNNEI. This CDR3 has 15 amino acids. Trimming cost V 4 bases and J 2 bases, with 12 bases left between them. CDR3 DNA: TGTGCCAGCAGTGGGCCAGGCGACGCTGGAAACACCATATATTTT. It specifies CASSGPGDAGNTIYF.

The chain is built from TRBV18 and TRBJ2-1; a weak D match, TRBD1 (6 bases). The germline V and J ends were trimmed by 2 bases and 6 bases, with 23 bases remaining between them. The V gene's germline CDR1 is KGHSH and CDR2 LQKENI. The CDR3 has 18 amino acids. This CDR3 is CASSPVGFVTQGGNEQFF. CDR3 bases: TGTGCCAGCTCACCAGTGGGATTCGTCACCCAAGGGGGCAATGAGCAGTTCTTC.

CDR3 loop: CASSVVGDLYYEQYF. CDR3 DNA sequence: TGTGCCAGCAGCGTGGTCGGGGACTTATATTACGAGCAGTACTTC. V is TRBV5-4 and J is TRBJ2-7, with D possibly TRBD2 on 6 matching bases. Deletions cut 4 bases from V and 4 bases from J, with 18 bases between. The CDR3 is 15 residues long. CDR1 is SGHNT and CDR2 is YYREEE in the germline V gene (reference sequence).